This entry lists 14 T cell receptor beta chains sequenced from one sample in a study of T cell repertoires in cytomegalovirus infection. TCRdb reprocessed the reads with MiXCR, giving one entry per CDR3 protein. The data contain some 390,000 distinct CDR3 sequences, about a sixth of them seen just once; the ten biggest clones take up approximately 10%. Sequencing was done on a sample of PBMCs. The receptor set was obtained from a human donor in good health (CMV status not recorded). Some clones in this sample may be carry-over from other donors' samples.

The rearrangement links TRBV29-1 to TRBJ2-1; D tentatively reads TRBD1 or TRBD2 (6 bases each). Per germline, CDR1 SQVTM and CDR2 ANQGSEA. Trimming cost V 4 bases and J 0 bases, with 10 bases left between them. CDR3 length equals 14 residues. CDR3 residues: CSVVGGGSYNEQFF. The CDR3 nucleotides read TGCAGCGTTGTAGGAGGGGGCTCCTACAATGAGCAGTTCTTC.

Ten or more counts support this clonotype. The gene calls are TRBV4-1 and TRBJ1-1; 11 bases map to TRBD1. The germline CDR1 and CDR2 sequences are MGHRA and YSYEKL. The length of the CDR3 is 18 residues. J gave up 5 bases and V 3 bases, and 14 bases lay outside the gene matches. CDR3 protein: CASSQYIGGQGDDTEAFF. The CDR3 region has the DNA TGCGCCAGCAGCCAGTATATAGGGGGACAGGGGGATGATACTGAAGCTTTCTTT.

There are many counts of this clonotype. This chain links TRBV11-2 with TRBJ1-1; tentatively, D is TRBD1 (5 bases). CDR1 is SGHAT, CDR2 FQNNGV, per germline. V lost 4 bases and J 3 bases, leaving 12 bases between the germline ends. The CDR3 contains 14 residues. CDR3 DNA: TGTGCCAGCAGCTCTGGTGGGGGGGACACTGAAGCTTTCTTT. This sequence encodes CASSSGGGDTEAFF. The full variable domain, rest sourced from reference TRBV11-2 and TRBJ1-1, is EAGVAQSPRYKIIEKRQSVAFWCNPISGHATLYWYQQILGQGPKLLIQFQNNGVVDDSQLPKDRFSAERLKGVDSTLKIQPAKLEDSAVYLCASSSGGGDTEAFFGQGTRLTVV.

This clonotype was counted between two and nine times. The chain links TRBV6-2 or TRBV6-3 to TRBJ2-7; the D gene could be TRBD1 or TRBD2 (6 bases each). Trimming took off 2 bases at V and 6 bases at J, with 11 bases between the two ends. The CDR3 has 13 amino acids. In germline, CDR1 is MNHEY, CDR2 SVGEGT. The CDR3 DNA reads as TGTGCCAGCAGTTACCGGGGGCCAGGCGAGCAGTACTTC. Translating gives CASSYRGPGEQYF.

This clonotype was counted only a few times. The chain carries TRBV27 and TRBJ1-1; D unresolved. Germline lookup yields CDR1 MNHEY and CDR2 SMNVEV (reference sequence). Between the trimmed V and J ends, which lost 5 bases and 0 bases, there was a span of 13 bases. There are 15 residues in the CDR3. This CDR3 is CASSPDERMNTEAFF. Written as DNA, the CDR3 is TGTGCCAGCAGTCCTGATGAACGAATGAACACTGAAGCTTTCTTT.

This clonotype has a handful of counts. V and J are TRBV7-2 and TRBJ2-1; D ambiguous. CDR1 is SGHTA and CDR2 is FQGNSA in the germline V gene. V was cut by 5 bases and J by 7 bases, with 15 bases left in between. CDR3 length equals 14 residues. CDR3 nucleotide sequence: TGTGCCAGCAGCCCCCGGGTACAAGTAAATGAGCAGTTCTTC. As protein: CASSPRVQVNEQFF.

This clonotype has a single count. The rearrangement joins TRBV18 to TRBJ2-7; D remains ambiguous. The CDR3 loop spans 12 amino acids. The V end was cut by 4 bases, the J end by 5 bases, with 9 bases between. Germline V gene lookup returns CDR1 KGHSH and CDR2 LQKENI. This CDR3 reads CASSQLRDEQYF. CDR3 sequence (DNA): TGTGCCAGCTCACAACTCCGGGACGAGCAGTACTTC. The full variable domain, completed using reference TRBV18 and TRBJ2-7, is NAGVMQNPRHLVRRRGQEARLRCSPMKGHSHVYWYRQLPEEGLKFMVYLQKENIIDESGMPKERFSAEFPKEGPSILRIQQVVRGDSAAYFCASSQLRDEQYFGPGTRLTVT.

This chain uses TRBV7-9 with TRBJ2-3; no clear D. Looked up from germline, CDR1 is SEHNR and CDR2 is FQNEAQ (reference sequence). V was cut by 4 bases and J by 7 bases, with 6 bases left in between. The CDR3 is 11 residues long. This CDR3 reads CASSYANTQYF. CDR3 DNA: TGTGCCAGCAGCTACGCGAATACGCAGTATTTT.

This clonotype was seen repeatedly, ten times or more. The CDR3 DNA is TGTGCCAGCAGCTTAAGCAGGGGTGTGGAAAAACTGTTTTTT. It specifies CASSLSRGVEKLFF. The chain employs TRBV7-2 and TRBJ1-4; TRBD1 might be the D (6 bases). CDR1 SGHTA and CDR2 FQGNSA come from the germline V gene. This CDR3 is 14 amino acids long. The V and J ends lost 2 bases and 8 bases respectively, with 12 bases between them.

The chain combines TRBV4-2 with TRBJ2-3; D uncertain. The germline gives CDR1 LGHNA, CDR2 YNFKEQ. This CDR3 spans 16 amino acids. V was clipped by 0 bases and J by 3 bases, with 13 bases between them. The CDR3 region is CASSQERNSATDTQYF. Written as DNA, the CDR3 is TGTGCCAGCAGCCAAGAACGGAACAGCGCGACAGATACGCAGTATTTT.

This rearrangement joins TRBV10-3 to TRBJ2-7; 8 bases align to TRBD2. Trimming at V came to 3 bases and at J to 3 bases, leaving 7 bases not matched to a gene. Germline V gene data show CDR1 as ENHRY and CDR2 as SYGVKD. The CDR3 has 15 residues. In nucleotides, the CDR3 is TGTGCCATCAGTGATATCAGAGCGGGAGTCTACGAGCAGTACTTC. Protein: CAISDIRAGVYEQYF.

The chain carries TRBV29-1 and TRBJ2-3, with a weak D call TRBD2 (5 bases). Trimming cost V 7 bases and J 0 bases, with 11 bases left between them. The CDR3 is 13 residues long. Germline CDR1 and CDR2: SQVTM and ANQGSEA. CDR3 region: CSAGSGSTDTQYF. In DNA, the CDR3 is TGCAGCGCTGGGAGCGGTAGCACAGATACGCAGTATTTT.

This chain links TRBV2 with TRBJ1-4; unclear D gene. Trimming left V 8 bases short and J 9 bases short, with 16 bases between. Germline V gene lookup returns CDR1 SNHLY and CDR2 FYNNEI. This CDR3 is built from 13 residues. CDR3 sequence: CASCGRLYQKLFF. In DNA form, the CDR3 reads TGTGCCAGCTGTGGCAGACTGTATCAAAAACTGTTTTTT.

This clonotype has at least ten counts. The chain combines TRBV7-8 with TRBJ1-5; D gene ambiguous. This CDR3 is built from 17 residues. Trimming removed 5 bases at V and 5 bases at J, with 22 bases between. CDR1 SGHVS and CDR2 FQNEAQ come from the germline V gene. CDR3: CASSGSNWTLSHQPQHF. In DNA form, the CDR3 reads TGTGCCAGCAGCGGGTCTAATTGGACGCTATCGCATCAGCCCCAGCATTTT.